This T cell receptor beta chain was profiled in a study of Tregs in tolerant kidney transplant recipients. Points from the study as a whole: Tregs expanded with activated donor B cells seemed most donor-specific.

Profiling relied on immunoSEQ multiplex PCR, and the TCRdb table lists in-frame clones only, not all of them. The sample lists about 120,000 clones, about 91% occurring once. Per germline, CDR1 LGHNA and CDR2 YNFKEQ. This CDR3 region has 15 residues. Between the trimmed V and J ends, which lost 4 bases and 5 bases, there was a span of 17 bases. Concerning this clone: The antigen is undetermined.

This receptor was identified in a human donor in good health. Material for sequencing was CD4+ T cells from blood. J is TRBJ2-5 and V is TRBV4-2, with D tentatively TRBD2 (5 bases). This CDR3 is CASSLQAFRGETQYF. CDR3 sequence (DNA): TGTGCCAGCAGCCTCCAGGCCTTTCGAGGGGAGACCCAGTACTTC.